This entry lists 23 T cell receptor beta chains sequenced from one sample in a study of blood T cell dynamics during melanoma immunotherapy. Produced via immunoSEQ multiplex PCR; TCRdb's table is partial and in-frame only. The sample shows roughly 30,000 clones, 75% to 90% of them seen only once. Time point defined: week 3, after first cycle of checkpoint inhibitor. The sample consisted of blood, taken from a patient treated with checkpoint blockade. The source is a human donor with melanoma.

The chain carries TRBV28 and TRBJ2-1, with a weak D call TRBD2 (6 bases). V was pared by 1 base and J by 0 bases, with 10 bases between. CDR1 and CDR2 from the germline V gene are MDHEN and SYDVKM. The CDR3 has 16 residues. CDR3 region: CASSLLAGSSYNEQFF. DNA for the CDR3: TGTGCCAGCAGTTTATTGGCGGGGAGCTCCTACAATGAGCAGTTCTTC.

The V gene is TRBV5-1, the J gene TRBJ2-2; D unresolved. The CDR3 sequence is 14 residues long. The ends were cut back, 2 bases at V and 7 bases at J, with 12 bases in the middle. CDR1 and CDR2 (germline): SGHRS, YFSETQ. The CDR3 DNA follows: TGCGCCAGCAGCTTTGAAGCTTCTGACGGGGAGCTGTTTTTT. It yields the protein CASSFEASDGELFF.

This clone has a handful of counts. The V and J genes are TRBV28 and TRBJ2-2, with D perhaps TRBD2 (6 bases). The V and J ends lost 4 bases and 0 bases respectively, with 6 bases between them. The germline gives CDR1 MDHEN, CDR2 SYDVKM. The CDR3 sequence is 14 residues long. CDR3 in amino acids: CASSWGANTGELFF. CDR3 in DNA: TGTGCCAGCAGTTGGGGGGCGAACACCGGGGAGCTGTTTTTT.

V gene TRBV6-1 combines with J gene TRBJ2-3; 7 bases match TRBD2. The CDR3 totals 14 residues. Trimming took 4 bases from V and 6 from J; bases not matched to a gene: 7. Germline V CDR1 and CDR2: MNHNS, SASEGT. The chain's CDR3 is CASSVTSVSDTQYF. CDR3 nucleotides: TGTGCCAGCAGTGTAACTAGCGTAAGTGATACGCAGTATTTT.

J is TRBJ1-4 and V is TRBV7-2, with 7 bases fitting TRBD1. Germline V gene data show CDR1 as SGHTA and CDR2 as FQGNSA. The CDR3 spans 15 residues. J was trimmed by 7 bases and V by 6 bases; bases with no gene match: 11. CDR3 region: CASSNPGQLGEKLFF. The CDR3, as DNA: TGTGCCAGCAGTAACCCGGGACAGCTTGGTGAAAAACTGTTTTTT. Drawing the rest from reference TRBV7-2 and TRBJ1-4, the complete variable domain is GAGVSQSPSNKVTEKGKDVELRCDPISGHTALYWYRQSLGQGLEFLIYFQGNSAPDKSGLPSDRFSAERTGGSVSTLTIQRTQQEDSAVYLCASSNPGQLGEKLFFGSGTQLSVL.

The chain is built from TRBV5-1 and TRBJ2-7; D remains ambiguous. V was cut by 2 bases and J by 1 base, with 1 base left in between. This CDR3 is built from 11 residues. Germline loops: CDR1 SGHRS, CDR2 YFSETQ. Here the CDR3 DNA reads TGCGCCAGCAGCTTTTCCTACGAGCAGTACTTC. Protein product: CASSFSYEQYF. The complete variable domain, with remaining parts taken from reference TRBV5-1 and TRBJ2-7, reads KAGVTQTPRYLIKTRGQQVTLSCSPISGHRSVSWYQQTPGQGLQFLFEYFSETQRNKGNFPGRFSGRQFSNSRSEMNVSTLELGDSALYLCASSFSYEQYFGPGTRLTVT.

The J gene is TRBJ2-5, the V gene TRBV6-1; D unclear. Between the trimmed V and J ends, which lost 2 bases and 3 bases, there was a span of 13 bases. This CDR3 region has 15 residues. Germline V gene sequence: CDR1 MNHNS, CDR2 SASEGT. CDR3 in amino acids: CASSELRSGEETQYF. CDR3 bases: TGTGCCAGCAGTGAACTCCGCTCTGGGGAAGAGACCCAGTACTTC.

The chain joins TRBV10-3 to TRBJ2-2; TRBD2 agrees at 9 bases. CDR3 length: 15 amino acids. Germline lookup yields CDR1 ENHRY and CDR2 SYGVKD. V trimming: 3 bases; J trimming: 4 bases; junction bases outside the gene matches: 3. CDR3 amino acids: CAISDSGRLTGELFF. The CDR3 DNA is TGTGCCATCAGTGACAGCGGGAGGCTCACCGGGGAGCTGTTTTTT.

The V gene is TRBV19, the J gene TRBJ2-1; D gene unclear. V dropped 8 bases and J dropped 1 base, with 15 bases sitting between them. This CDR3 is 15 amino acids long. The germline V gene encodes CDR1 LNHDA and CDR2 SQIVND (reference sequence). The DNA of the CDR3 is TGTGCCAGTTGCCCCAAACCAATTTCCTACAATGAGCAGTTCTTC. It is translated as CASCPKPISYNEQFF.

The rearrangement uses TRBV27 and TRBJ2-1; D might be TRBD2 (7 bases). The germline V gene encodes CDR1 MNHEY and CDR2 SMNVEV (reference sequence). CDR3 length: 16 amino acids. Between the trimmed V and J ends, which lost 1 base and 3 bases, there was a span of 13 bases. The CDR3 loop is CASSLFGGGLYNEQFF. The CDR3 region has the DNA TGTGCCAGCAGTTTATTTGGGGGGGGCCTCTACAATGAGCAGTTCTTC.

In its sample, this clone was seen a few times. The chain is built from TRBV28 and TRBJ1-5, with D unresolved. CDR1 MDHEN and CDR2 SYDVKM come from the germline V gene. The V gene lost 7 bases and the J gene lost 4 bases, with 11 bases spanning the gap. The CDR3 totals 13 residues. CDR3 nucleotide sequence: TGTGCCAGCACACCGACGGGGAATCAGCCCCAGCATTTT. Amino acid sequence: CASTPTGNQPQHF. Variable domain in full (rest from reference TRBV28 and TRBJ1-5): DVKVTQSSRYLVKRTGEKVFLECVQDMDHENMFWYRQDPGLGLRLIYFSYDVKMKEKGDIPEGYSVSREKKERFSLILESASTNQTSMYLCASTPTGNQPQHFGDGTRLSIL.

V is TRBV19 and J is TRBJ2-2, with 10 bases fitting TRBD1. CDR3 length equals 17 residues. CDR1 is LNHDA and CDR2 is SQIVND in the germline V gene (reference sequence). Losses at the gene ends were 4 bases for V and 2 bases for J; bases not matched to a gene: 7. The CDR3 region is CASSTRDRGFNTGELFF. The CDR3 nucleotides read TGTGCCAGTAGTACTCGGGACAGGGGATTCAACACCGGGGAGCTGTTTTTT. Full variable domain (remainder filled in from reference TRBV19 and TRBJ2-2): DGGITQSPKYLFRKEGQNVTLSCEQNLNHDAMYWYRQDPGQGLRLIYYSQIVNDFQKGDIAEGYSVSREKKESFPLTVTSAQKNPTAFYLCASSTRDRGFNTGELFFGEGSRLTVL.

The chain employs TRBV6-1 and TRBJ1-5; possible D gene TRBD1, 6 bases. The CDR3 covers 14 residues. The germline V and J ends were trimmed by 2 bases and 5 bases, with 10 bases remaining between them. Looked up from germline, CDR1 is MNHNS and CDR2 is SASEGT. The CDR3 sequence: CASSEQGLDQPQHF. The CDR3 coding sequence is TGTGCCAGCAGTGAACAGGGGCTGGATCAGCCCCAGCATTTT.

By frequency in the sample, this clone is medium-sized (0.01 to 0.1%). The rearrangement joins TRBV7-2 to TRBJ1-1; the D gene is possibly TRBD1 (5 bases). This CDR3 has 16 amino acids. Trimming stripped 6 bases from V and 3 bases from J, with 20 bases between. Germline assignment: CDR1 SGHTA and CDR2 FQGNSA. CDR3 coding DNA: TGTGCCAGCAGTTTTCCAGGGTTTTCGAGCGACACTGAAGCTTTCTTT. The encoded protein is CASSFPGFSSDTEAFF.

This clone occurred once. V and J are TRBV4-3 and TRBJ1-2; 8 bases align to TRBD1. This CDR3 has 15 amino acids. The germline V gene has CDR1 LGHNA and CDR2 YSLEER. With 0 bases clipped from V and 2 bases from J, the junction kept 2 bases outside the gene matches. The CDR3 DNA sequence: TGCGCCAGCAGCCAAGATAGACAGGGGAACTATGGCTACACCTTC. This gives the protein CASSQDRQGNYGYTF.

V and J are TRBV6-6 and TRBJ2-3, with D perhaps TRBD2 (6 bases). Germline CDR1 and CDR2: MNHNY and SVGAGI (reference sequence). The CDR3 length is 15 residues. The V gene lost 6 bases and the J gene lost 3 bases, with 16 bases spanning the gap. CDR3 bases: TGTGCCAGCAGCAACCGCGGGGTAGGAACAGATACGCAGTATTTT. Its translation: CASSNRGVGTDTQYF.

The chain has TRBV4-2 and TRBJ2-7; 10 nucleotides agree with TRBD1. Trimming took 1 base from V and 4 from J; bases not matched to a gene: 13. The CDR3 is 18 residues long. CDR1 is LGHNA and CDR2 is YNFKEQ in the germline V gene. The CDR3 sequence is CASSQGGIRDRGFYEQYF. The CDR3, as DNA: TGTGCCAGCAGCCAAGGGGGAATCCGGGACAGGGGTTTTTACGAGCAGTACTTC.

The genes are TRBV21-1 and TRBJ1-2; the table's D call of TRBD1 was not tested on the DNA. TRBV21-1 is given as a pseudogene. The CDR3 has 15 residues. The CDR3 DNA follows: TGTGCCAGCAGCTCCCGGGTATGGGGCACGAGGGGCTACACCTTC. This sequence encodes CASSSRVWGTRGYTF.

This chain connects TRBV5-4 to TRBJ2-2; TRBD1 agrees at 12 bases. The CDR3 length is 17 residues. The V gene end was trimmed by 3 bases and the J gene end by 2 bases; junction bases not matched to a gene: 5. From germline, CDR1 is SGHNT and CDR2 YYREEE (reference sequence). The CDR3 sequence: CASSSGQGARNTGELFF. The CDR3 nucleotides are TGTGCCAGCAGCTCGGGACAGGGGGCGCGTAACACCGGGGAGCTGTTTTTT.

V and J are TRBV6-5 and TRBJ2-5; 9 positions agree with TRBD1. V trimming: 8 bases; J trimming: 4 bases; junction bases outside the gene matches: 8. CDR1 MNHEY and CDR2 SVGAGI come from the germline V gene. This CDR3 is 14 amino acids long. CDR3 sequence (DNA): TGTGCCAGCGGGACAGGGCGAGGGGGAGAGACCCAGTACTTC. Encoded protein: CASGTGRGGETQYF.

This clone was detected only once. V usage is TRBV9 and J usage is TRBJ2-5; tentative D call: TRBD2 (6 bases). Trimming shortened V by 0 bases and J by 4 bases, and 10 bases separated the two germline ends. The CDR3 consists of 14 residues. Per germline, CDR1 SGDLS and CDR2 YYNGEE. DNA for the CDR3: TGTGCCAGCAGCGTAGTGGGGGGTGTAGAGACCCAGTACTTC. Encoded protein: CASSVVGGVETQYF.

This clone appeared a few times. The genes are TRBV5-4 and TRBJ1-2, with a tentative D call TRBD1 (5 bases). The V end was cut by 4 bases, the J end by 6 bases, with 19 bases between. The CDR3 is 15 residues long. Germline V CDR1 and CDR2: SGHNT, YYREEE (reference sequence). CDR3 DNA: TGTGCCAGCAGCATGGGGCTTATACCGGGGGATGGCTACACCTTC. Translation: CASSMGLIPGDGYTF.

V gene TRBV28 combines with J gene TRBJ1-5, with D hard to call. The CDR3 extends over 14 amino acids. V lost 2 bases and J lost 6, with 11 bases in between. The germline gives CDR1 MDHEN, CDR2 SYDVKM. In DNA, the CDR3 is TGTGCCAGCAGTTTAGGGCAGGTTGGTCAGCCCCAGCATTTT. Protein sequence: CASSLGQVGQPQHF.